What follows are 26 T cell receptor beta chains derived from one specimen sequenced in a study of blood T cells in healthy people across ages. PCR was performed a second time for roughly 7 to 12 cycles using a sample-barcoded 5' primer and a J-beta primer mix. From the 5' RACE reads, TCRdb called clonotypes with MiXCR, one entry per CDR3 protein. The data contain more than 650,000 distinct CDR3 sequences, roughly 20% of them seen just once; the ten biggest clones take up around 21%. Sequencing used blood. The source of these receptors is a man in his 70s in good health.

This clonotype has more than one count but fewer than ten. As DNA, the CDR3 is TGTGCCAGCAGTTTGGGACTGGTGTCTGGCTACACCTTC. Protein product: CASSLGLVSGYTF. The rearrangement links TRBV12-3 or TRBV12-4 to TRBJ1-2; perhaps TRBD1 as D (5 bases). The CDR3 sequence is 13 residues long. V lost 3 bases, J lost 7 bases, and 12 bases lay in between.

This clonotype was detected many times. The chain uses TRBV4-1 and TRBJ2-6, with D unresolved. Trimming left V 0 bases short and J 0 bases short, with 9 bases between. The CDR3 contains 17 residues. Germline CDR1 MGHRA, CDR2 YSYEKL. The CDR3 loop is CASSQDGRSSGANVLTF. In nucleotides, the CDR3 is TGCGCCAGCAGCCAAGATGGTCGGAGCTCTGGGGCCAACGTCCTGACTTTC.

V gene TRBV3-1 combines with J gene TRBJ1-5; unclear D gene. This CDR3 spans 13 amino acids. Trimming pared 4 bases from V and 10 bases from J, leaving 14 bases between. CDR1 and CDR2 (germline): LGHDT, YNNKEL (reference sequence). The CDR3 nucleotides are TGTGCCAGCAGCCCGACTGGTGTGGCTCCCCAGCATTTT. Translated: CASSPTGVAPQHF.

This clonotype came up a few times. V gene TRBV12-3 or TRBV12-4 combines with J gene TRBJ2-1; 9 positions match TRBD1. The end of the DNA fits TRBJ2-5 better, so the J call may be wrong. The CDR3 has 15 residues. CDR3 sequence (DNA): TGTGCCAGCAGTCAAGGGACAGGGTGGCAAGAGACCCAGTACTTC. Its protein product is CASSQGTGWQETQYF.

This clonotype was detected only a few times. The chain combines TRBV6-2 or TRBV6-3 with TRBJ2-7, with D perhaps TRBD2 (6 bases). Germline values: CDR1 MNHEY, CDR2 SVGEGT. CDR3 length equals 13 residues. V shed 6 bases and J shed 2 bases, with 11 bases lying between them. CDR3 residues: CASRGLLPYEQYV. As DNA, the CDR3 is TGTGCCAGCAGGGGACTCCTACCCTACGAGCAGTACGTC.

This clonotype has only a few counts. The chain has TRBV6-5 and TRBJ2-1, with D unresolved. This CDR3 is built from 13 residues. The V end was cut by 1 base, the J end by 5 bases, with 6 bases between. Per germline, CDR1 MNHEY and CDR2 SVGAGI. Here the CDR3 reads CASSYWRNNEQFF. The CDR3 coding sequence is TGTGCCAGCAGTTACTGGCGGAACAATGAGCAGTTCTTC.

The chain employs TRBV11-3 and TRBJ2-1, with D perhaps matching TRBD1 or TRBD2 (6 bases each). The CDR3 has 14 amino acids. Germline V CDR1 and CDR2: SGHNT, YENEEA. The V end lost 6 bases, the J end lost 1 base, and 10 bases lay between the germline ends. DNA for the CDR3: TGTGCCAGCAGAGGGGGGAATTCCTACAATGAGCAGTTCTTC. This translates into CASRGGNSYNEQFF.

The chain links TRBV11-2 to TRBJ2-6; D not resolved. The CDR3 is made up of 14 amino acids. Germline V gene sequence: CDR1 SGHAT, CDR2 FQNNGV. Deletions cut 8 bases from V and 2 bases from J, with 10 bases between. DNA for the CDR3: TGTGCCAGCGTCCGACGTACTGGGGCCAACGTCCTGACTTTC. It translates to CASVRRTGANVLTF.

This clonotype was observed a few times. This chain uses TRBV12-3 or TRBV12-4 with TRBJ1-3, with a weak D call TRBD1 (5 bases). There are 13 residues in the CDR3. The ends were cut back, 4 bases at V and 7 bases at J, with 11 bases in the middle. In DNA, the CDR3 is TGTGCCAGCAGTTCGACAGTCCTCAACACCATATATTTT. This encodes CASSSTVLNTIYF.

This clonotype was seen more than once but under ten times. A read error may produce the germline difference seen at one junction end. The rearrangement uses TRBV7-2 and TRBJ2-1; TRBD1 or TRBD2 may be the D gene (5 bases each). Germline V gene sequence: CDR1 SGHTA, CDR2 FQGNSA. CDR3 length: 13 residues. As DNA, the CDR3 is TGTGCCAGCAGCTTAGTCAGGGAGTCCGAGCGGTACTTC. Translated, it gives CASSLVRESERYF.

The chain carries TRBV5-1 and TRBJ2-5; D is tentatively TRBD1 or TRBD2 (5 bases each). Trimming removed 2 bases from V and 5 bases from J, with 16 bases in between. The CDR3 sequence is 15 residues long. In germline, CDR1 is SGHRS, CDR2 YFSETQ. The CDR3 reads CASSFRDQPGETQYF. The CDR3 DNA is TGCGCCAGCAGCTTTCGGGACCAACCGGGGGAGACCCAGTACTTC.

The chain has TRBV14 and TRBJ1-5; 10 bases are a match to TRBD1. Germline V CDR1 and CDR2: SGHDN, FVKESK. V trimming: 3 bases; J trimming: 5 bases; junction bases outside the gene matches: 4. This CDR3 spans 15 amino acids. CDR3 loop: CASSHGDRGYQPQHF. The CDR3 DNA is TGTGCCAGCAGCCACGGGGACAGGGGCTATCAGCCCCAGCATTTT.

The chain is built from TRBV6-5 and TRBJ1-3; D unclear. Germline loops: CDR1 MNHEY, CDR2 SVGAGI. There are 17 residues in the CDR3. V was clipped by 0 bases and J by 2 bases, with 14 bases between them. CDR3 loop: CASSYSNENVPGNTIYF. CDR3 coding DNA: TGTGCCAGCAGTTACTCGAATGAGAACGTCCCTGGAAACACCATATATTTT.

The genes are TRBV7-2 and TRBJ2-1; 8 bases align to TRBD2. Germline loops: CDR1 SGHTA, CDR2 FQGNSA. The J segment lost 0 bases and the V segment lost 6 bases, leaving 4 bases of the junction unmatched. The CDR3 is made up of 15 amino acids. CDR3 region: CASRRLANSYNEQFF. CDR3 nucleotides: TGTGCCAGCAGGAGACTAGCGAACTCCTACAATGAGCAGTTCTTC.

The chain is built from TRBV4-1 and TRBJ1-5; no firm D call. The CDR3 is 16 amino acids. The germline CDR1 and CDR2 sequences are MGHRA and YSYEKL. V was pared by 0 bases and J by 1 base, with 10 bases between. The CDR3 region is CASSQDRGGSNQPQHF. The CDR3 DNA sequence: TGCGCCAGCAGCCAAGATCGGGGAGGGAGCAATCAGCCCCAGCATTTT.

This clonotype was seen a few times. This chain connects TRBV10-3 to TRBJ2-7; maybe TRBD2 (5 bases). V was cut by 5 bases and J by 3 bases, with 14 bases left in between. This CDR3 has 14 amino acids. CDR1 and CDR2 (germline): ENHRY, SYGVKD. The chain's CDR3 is CAISREGVHYEQYF. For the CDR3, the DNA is TGTGCCATCAGTAGAGAGGGAGTCCACTACGAGCAGTACTTC.

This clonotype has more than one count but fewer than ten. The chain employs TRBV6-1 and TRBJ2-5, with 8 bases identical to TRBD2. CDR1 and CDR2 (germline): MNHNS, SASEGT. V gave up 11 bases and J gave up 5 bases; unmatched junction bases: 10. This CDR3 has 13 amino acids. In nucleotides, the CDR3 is TGTGCCGGACTAGCCCGGAATCGGGAGACCCAGTACTTC. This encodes CAGLARNRETQYF.

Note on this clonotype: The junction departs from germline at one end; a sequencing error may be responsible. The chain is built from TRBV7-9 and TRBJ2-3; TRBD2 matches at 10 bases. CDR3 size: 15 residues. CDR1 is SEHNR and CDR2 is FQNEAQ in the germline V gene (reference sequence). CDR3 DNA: TGTGCCAGCAGCGTAGCGGGGGGCCGCCCAGATACGCAGTATTTT. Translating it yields CASSVAGGRPDTQYF.

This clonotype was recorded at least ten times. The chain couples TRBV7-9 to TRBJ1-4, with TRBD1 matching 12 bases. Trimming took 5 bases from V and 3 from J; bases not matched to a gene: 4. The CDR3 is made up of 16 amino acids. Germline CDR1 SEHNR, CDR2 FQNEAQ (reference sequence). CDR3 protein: CASSAGQGAANEKLFF. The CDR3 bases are TGTGCCAGCAGCGCGGGACAGGGGGCCGCTAATGAAAAACTGTTTTTT.

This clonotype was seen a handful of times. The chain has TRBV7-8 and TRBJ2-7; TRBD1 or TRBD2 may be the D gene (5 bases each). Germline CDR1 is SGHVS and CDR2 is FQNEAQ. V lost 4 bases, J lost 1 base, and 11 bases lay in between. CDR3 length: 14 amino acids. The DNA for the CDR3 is TGTGCCAGCAGCTGGGAGACAGTATCCTACGAGCAGTACTTC. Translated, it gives CASSWETVSYEQYF.

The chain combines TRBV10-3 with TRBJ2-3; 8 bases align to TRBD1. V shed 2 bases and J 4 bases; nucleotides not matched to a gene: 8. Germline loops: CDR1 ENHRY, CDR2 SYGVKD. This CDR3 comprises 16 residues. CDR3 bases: TGTGCCATCAGTGAGCCGATGACAGGGGTATCAGATACGCAGTATTTT. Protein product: CAISEPMTGVSDTQYF.

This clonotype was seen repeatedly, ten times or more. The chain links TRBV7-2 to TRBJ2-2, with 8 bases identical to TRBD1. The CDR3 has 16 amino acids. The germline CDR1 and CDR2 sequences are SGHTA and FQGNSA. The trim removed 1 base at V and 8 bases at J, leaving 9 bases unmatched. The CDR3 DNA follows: TGTGCCAGCAGCTTAGTCCCCGGCAGGGGGCATGGGGAGCTGTTTTTT. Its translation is CASSLVPGRGHGELFF.

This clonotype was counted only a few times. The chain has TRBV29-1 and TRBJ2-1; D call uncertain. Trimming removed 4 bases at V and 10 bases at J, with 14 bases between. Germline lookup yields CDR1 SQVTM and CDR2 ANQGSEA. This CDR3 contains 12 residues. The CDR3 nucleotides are TGCAGCGTTGTAGGTCCCCGCCAGGAGCAGTTCTTC. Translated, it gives CSVVGPRQEQFF.

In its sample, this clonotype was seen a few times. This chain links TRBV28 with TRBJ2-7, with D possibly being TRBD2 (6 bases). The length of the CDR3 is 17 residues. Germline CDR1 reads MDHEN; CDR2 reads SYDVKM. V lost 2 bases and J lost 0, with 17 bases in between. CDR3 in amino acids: CASSLRGGAASSYEQYF. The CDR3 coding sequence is TGTGCCAGCAGTTTAAGGGGCGGGGCAGCTTCCTCCTACGAGCAGTACTTC.

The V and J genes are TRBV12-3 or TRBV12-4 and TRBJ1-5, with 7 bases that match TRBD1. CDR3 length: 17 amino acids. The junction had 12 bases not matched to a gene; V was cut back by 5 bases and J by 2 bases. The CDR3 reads CASSPTDRVRGNQPQHF. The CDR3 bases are TGTGCCAGCAGTCCTACAGACAGGGTTCGGGGCAATCAGCCCCAGCATTTT.

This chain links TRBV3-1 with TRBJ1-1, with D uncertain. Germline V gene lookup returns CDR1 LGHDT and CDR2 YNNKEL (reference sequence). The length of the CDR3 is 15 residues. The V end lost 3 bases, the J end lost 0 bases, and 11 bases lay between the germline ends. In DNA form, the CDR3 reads TGTGCCAGCAGCCACAGACTTTTTATGAACACTGAAGCTTTCTTT. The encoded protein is CASSHRLFMNTEAFF.